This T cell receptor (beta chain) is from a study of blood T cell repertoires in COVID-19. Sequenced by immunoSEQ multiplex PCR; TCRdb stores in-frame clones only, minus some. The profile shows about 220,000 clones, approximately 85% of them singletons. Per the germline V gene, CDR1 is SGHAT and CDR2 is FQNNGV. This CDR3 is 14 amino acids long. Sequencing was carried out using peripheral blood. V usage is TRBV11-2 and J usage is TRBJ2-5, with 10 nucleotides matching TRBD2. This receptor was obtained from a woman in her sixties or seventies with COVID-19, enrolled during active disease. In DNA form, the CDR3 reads TGTGCGACTGCCAGCGGGGGGGCCCCGACGACCCAGTACTTC. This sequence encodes CATASGGAPTTQYF.